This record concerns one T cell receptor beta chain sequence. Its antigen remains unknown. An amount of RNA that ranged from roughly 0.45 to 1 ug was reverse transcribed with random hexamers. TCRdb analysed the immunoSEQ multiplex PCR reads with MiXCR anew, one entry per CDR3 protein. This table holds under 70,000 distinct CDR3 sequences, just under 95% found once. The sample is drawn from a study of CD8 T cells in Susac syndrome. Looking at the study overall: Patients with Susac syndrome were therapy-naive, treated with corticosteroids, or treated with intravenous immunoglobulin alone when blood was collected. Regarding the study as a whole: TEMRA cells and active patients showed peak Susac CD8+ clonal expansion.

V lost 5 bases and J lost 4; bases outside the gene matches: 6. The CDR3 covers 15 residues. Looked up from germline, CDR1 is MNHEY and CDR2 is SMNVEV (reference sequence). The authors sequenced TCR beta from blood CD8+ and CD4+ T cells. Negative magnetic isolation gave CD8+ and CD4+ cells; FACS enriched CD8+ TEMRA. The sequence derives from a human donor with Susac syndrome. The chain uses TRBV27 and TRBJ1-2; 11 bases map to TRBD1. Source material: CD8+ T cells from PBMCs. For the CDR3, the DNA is TGTGCCAGCAGTATCGGACAGGGGGCCCTCTATGGCTACACCTTC. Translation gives CASSIGQGALYGYTF.